This paragraph covers one T cell receptor (beta chain) sequence. Its binding antigen is unknown. No quality values exist for individual bases; no much larger clone is one base distant. Including cysteine and phenylalanine, the CDR3 has 15 amino acids. The sequence is cut down to CDR3 DNA, 45 bases in frame from base 1. CDR1 and CDR2, looked up from the germline V gene, are MNHEY and SVGAGI. The library was obtained by the immunoSEQ multiplex PCR assay. The multiplex PCR relied on a mix of 60 forward primers for TCR Vbeta segments and 13 reverse primers for TCR Jbeta segments. The CDR3 region of rearranged TCR beta genes was amplified from genomic DNA with a multiplex PCR assay. On the Illumina HiSeq System, the amplified TCR beta libraries were sequenced as 87-base-pair reads. The paper's data handling went like this. A later analysis counted about 80 million unique TCR beta chains across the 700 or so repertoires, and some 11 million of these chains were shared by at least two donors. A nearest-neighbor algorithm error-corrected the raw reads and collapsed the reads into unique sequences, merging closely related sequences to remove PCR and sequencing errors. CDR3 sequences were aligned to IMGT reference sequences to assign V, D and J gene segments. For a sequence to be retained, a match of at least six nucleotides to both a V gene segment and a J gene segment was required. A rearrangement was called productive if the CDR3 had no stop codons and remained in frame with V and J, and every other rearrangement was called non-productive. Following IMGT convention, CDR3 was defined as the stretch from the second conserved V-encoded cysteine to the conserved J-encoded phenylalanine. Sequences without an unambiguous match to a single V gene segment were excluded from the earlier analysis of 450 to 750 of the donors. An earlier analysis of over 450 of the donors classified V segments as functional when productive rearrangements were above 56.7% and as segregating when the standard deviation between donors was above 5%. To diagnose cytomegalovirus status from the catalog of TCR beta chain sequences, a statistical classification framework was built. V and J gene assignment, in a later analysis, came from comparing TCR nucleotide sequences with IMGT/GENE-DB human TR gene sequences. In a later analysis, CDR3 sequences and most-parsimonious VDJ recombination scenarios were assigned using the TCRdist pipeline. In a later analysis, each TCR beta chain was defined by its CDR3 amino acid sequence together with its V-gene family, and reads lacking a unique V-gene family were excluded. As a way to deal with suspected cross-contamination and a sequencing artifact, a later analysis dropped nearly 600 nucleotide sequences that were highly shared and had low generation probability. A later analysis calculated a clonal expansion index for each public chain from normalized within-repertoire ranks of inferred template counts. In a later analysis, generation probabilities were computed using a VDJ recombination model fitted to out-of-frame rearrangements, and the results were checked against IGoR. In a later analysis, hypergeometric tests were used to score TCR-TCR, TCR-HLA and TCR-CMV co-occurrence, with a repertoire-size bias correction applied to TCR pairs. To estimate false discovery rates, a later analysis permuted the HLA or CMV assignments 20 times. In a later analysis, co-occurring TCRs were grouped using DBSCAN, and TCRdist sequence similarity was added for clustering within HLA-allele-positive subsets. For co-occurrence clustering, repertoires with fewer than 30,000 or more than 120,000 public chains were excluded, along with 5 or 6 repertoires with anomalous nucleotide sharing. TCRdb took this table from immuneACCESS and kept in-frame rearrangements with V and J called. Such tables lack part of the clones; where checked against another copy, unresolved V genes explain under half of the gap, and the rest is unexplained. V, J and clone size reflect that table, while D and trimming were determined from the DNA. A total of roughly 120,000 clones appear in this sample, approximately 80% of them only once. The ten largest clones add up to around 0.24% of the sample.

This entry is derived from a study of cytomegalovirus exposure and HLA in healthy donors (dated by TCRdb to the late 2010s). For the wider study: In an earlier analysis of around 540 of the donors, about 260 Gb of sequence data and 100 million or so unique TCR beta sequences from about 180 million T cells were reported. The genetic ancestry cluster associated with self-reported Caucasian donors included 81% of the roughly 400 genotyped donors. HLA typing included class I and class II loci at four-digit resolution. In addition to the first cohort of approximately 650 subjects, a separate validation cohort of 130 or so different subjects was used. Rather than drawing on any new phenotypic data, the later analysis identified candidate immune exposures from TCR beta sequences and the way those sequences occurred across donors. Among 350 to 400 genotyped donors of the cohort, an average of around 240,000 unique TCR beta nucleotide sequences were sequenced per donor, roughly 20% of them non-productive. In a later genetic analysis, genome-wide SNP genotypes for about 60% of the 666 donors were used, and that subset was treated as a discovery cohort. The study combined high-throughput TCR immunosequencing, statistical association of individual TCRs with disease status, and machine learning to predict cytomegalovirus infection status. Donor age, sex, ethnicity and CMV serostatus were compiled together with the repertoire data. In a later analysis, previously published TCR beta repertoires from about 640 donors were re-analyzed and high-resolution HLA genotyping was added so that TCR occurrence patterns could be studied. Because of strong linkage in the cohort, a few DR-DQ haplotypes were treated as single units for association and clustering. The study used immunosequencing to profile the T cell repertoires of 670 or so subjects and linked those repertoires to cytomegalovirus serostatus. The aim of the study was to test whether cataloging public T cell receptors could identify signatures of past pathogen exposure. To decide whether each TCR beta V gene segment behaved as functional or pseudogenic, an earlier analysis of approximately 590 of the donors relied on high-throughput TCR beta sequencing. An early release that covered roughly 600 HLA-typed donors contained approximately 300 gigabases of sequencing data and some 87 million unique TCR sequences. Every discovery cohort repertoire had been produced on one sequencing platform. The number of typed donors differed by locus: about 620-640 for A, B, C, DRB1 and DQB1; some 500 for DQA1; some 610 for DPA1; and some 470 for DPB1. Overall results and qualifications from the work: A further reported finding was that TCR beta sequences accurately predicted the HLA-A and HLA-B alleles for most subjects in the first cohort. Most TCR sequences were seen in very few donors, while some public TCRs were found in many individuals. Because HLA typing was unavailable for some donors at each locus, only the typed subset was used in association tests. The study gave a list of some 150 TCR beta chains associated with cytomegalovirus. A later genetic analysis reported fewer N-insertions in productive TCRs among donors in an Asian-associated ancestry cluster than the roughly 700-donor mean. Roughly 17 rarely observed V segments, including chromosome 9 orphons, were excluded from the earlier analysis of about 500 of the donors because counts were too low. Correlated functional status among segregating V segments might reflect linkage disequilibrium, but an unknown experimental factor could not be ruled out. The presence/absence analyses assumed that sequencing depth was roughly uniform across donors, and that assumption may not be true. Compared with equally common non-associated chains, HLA-associated TCR beta chains in a later analysis were more clonally expanded and had lower generation probabilities. When HLA alleles, especially DR and DQ, strongly co-occurred, attributing TCR associations to individual alleles was difficult. Some IMGT-functional V segments, including TRBV6-2 and TRBV6-3, could not be told apart with the 87-base-pair reads, so those segments were excluded. A cluster of highly shared sequence variants was judged likely to represent a technical artifact of the sequencing pipeline. At a false discovery rate of 0.05, a later analysis linked approximately 18,000 TCR beta sequences to specific HLA alleles. In vitro tests confirmed that a few of the cytomegalovirus-associated TCR beta chains recognize cytomegalovirus antigens. An association between a missense DCLRE1C variant and V-gene and J-gene trimming of TCR beta chains was found in a later genetic analysis and replicated in an independent cohort. The classifier was reported to diagnose cytomegalovirus status with high specificity and sensitivity in both the original cohort and the validation cohort. A later analysis reported that several top co-occurrence clusters appeared linked to parvovirus B19, influenza, CMV and Epstein-Barr virus. It was suggested by the authors that the approach could potentially be generalized to other disease states and immunological phenotypes. According to a later analysis, most CMV-associated TCR beta chains appeared to be HLA-restricted, and the HLA associations seemed to be driven largely by CMV exposure. CMV serostatus was the only immune exposure information available for the cohort. Only TCR beta chains were sequenced in this cohort, and the absence of alpha or paired-chain data limited detectable features. In a later analysis, TCR association rates were found to vary across HLA loci, with the most associated TCRs seen for DRB1 alleles and the fewest for HLA-C alleles. In an earlier analysis of approximately 590 of the donors, most TCR beta V segments appeared in productive rearrangements about 87% or about 30% of the time, broadly matching IMGT annotations.

The cohort comprised some 680 healthy bone marrow donors. At the time of sampling, every cohort member was nominally healthy, though immune exposures that went unrecorded were likely present. The donor tested CMV seronegative, placing the donor among the roughly 340 seronegative members of the cohort. Every donor gave a peripheral blood sample, and the peripheral blood mononuclear cells from that sample were used for TCR beta sequencing. The Qiagen DNeasy Blood Extraction Kit was used to extract genomic DNA from the blood cell samples. The V gene is TRBV6-5 and the J gene is TRBJ2-5, with 9 bases aligning to TRBD1. With the DNA end fitting TRBJ2-7 better, the J assignment may be wrong. Material for sequencing was PBMCs. This TCR was sampled from a man between 50 and 59 years old in good health and CMV-seronegative. The CDR3 amino acid sequence is: CASSGLSGTGTEQYF. The nucleotides read TGTGCCAGCAGCGGCCTTTCCGGGACAGGGACCGAGCAGTACTTC.